Below are 10 T cell receptor beta chains sequenced from a single sample in a study of molecular identifiers for immune sequencing clone quantification (dated by TCRdb to between 2018 and 2020). The library was obtained by PCR. Sequenced using a NextSeq 500. In TCRdb, the public reads were trimmed at Q25 with fastp and aligned with MiXCR, with productive beta chains retained. Here each entry gathers all rows of one CDR3 protein and keeps the most common genes and DNA. Within this sample are around 480,000 distinct CDR3 sequences, with approximately 25% of them counted one time only. The ten largest clones capture 0.76% of the sample. Sequencing was carried out using naive CD8+ T cells from blood, with Jurkat cell RNA spiked in. What this sample's cell subset or site label stands for: FACS-sorted CD8+CD4-CCR7+CD45RA+ naive T cells. Receptors were obtained from a human donor in good health. Some libraries in this study had Jurkat cell RNA spiked in.

The chain couples TRBV14 to TRBJ2-2, with 8 bases that match TRBD2. Looked up from germline, CDR1 is SGHDN and CDR2 is FVKESK. V was clipped by 4 bases and J by 1 base; unmatched bases: 8. The length of the CDR3 is 17 residues. CDR3 region: CASSPRDSGMNTGELFF. The CDR3 DNA reads as TGTGCCAGCAGCCCCCGTGATAGCGGGATGAACACCGGGGAGCTGTTTTTT. Complete variable domain (other parts from reference TRBV14 and TRBJ2-2): EAGVTQFPSHSVIEKGQTVTLRCDPISGHDNLYWYRRVMGKEIKFLLHFVKESKQDESGMPNNRFLAERTGGTYSTLKVQPAELEDSGVYFCASSPRDSGMNTGELFFGEGSRLTVL.

The table lists this clonotype with a few counts. The genes are TRBV28 and TRBJ1-1, with a possible D match to TRBD1 (6 bases). Between the trimmed V and J ends, which lost 6 bases and 7 bases, there was a span of 21 bases. The germline V gene has CDR1 MDHEN and CDR2 SYDVKM. This CDR3 has 15 residues. CDR3 region: CASRPGTNWPYEAFF. CDR3 nucleotides: TGTGCCAGCAGACCCGGGACAAATTGGCCGTATGAAGCTTTCTTT.

The CDR3 sequence: CASTTAAEAFF. The CDR3 coding sequence is TGTGCCAGTACCACGGCCGCTGAAGCTTTCTTT. V is TRBV19 and J is TRBJ1-1; D is ambiguous. Germline lookup yields CDR1 LNHDA and CDR2 SQIVND (reference sequence). Trimming took 7 bases from V and 6 from J, leaving 9 bases between them. The CDR3 extends over 11 amino acids.

Many counts were recorded for this clonotype. CDR3 bases: TGTGCCAGCAGTGAGGAGACAGCGGAATACTACGAGCAGTACTTC. It encodes CASSEETAEYYEQYF. The V call is TRBV2, the J call TRBJ2-7; D assignment may be TRBD1 or TRBD2 (5 bases each). Germline V lookup: CDR1 SNHLY, CDR2 FYNNEI. The CDR3 is made up of 15 amino acids. Trimming left V 3 bases short and J 3 bases short, with 15 bases between.

The rearrangement uses TRBV28 and TRBJ2-5; the D gene is possibly TRBD2 (5 bases). CDR3 length: 15 amino acids. V lost 2 bases and J lost 7, with 17 bases in between. Per germline, CDR1 MDHEN and CDR2 SYDVKM. This CDR3 reads CASSLVRSSSGTQYF. The CDR3, as DNA: TGTGCCAGCAGTTTAGTTAGGAGTTCAAGCGGGACCCAGTACTTC.

This clonotype was observed at least ten times. This chain connects TRBV5-1 to TRBJ2-7; 8 bases match TRBD2. J was trimmed by 3 bases and V by 0 bases; bases with no gene match: 11. The CDR3 has 17 residues. Germline V gives CDR1 SGHRS, CDR2 YFSETQ. The CDR3: CASSLAPTAGVVYEQYF. DNA of the CDR3: TGCGCCAGCAGCTTGGCCCCCACAGCGGGGGTGGTCTACGAGCAGTACTTC. The full variable domain, its missing parts supplied by reference TRBV5-1 and TRBJ2-7, is KAGVTQTPRYLIKTRGQQVTLSCSPISGHRSVSWYQQTPGQGLQFLFEYFSETQRNKGNFPGRFSGRQFSNSRSEMNVSTLELGDSALYLCASSLAPTAGVVYEQYFGPGTRLTVT.

This clonotype was picked up a small number of times. The chain combines TRBV7-9 with TRBJ1-2; the match to TRBD1 covers 8 bases. The CDR3 sequence is 16 residues long. Looked up from germline, CDR1 is SEHNR and CDR2 is FQNEAQ (reference sequence). The ends lost 2 bases at V and 6 bases at J; junction bases unmatched: 11. The CDR3 bases are TGTGCCAGCAGCTTATCTCTAAAGGACAGGGACAATGGCTACACCTTC. Amino acid sequence: CASSLSLKDRDNGYTF.

Regarding this clonotype: Germline is not matched at one junction end, which may reflect a read error. The chain links TRBV30 to TRBJ2-1; D is ambiguous. The CDR3 has 13 residues. Germline assignment: CDR1 GTSNPN and CDR2 SVGIG (reference sequence). The CDR3 loop reads CAWSVRTGNEQSF. The CDR3 region has the DNA TGTGCCTGGAGTGTACGGACGGGTAATGAGCAGTCCTTC. Drawing the rest from reference TRBV30 and TRBJ2-1, the complete variable domain is SQTIHQWPATLVQPVGSPLSLECTVEGTSNPNLYWYRQAAGRGLQLLFYSVGIGQISSEVPQNLSASRPQDRQFILSSKKLLLSDSGFYLCAWSVRTGNEQSFGPGTRLTVL.

Note on this clonotype: This may be a read error: a much more frequent sequence differs by one nucleotide. The chain uses TRBV5-3 and TRBJ2-3, with 9 bases that match TRBD2. TRBV5-3 is given ORF status, its function remaining uncertain. The CDR3 length is 16 residues. The CDR3 spells CVSSLVLAGLRDTQYF. The CDR3 DNA follows: TGTGTCAGCAGCTTAGTGCTAGCGGGATTACGAGATACGCAGTATTTT.

This clonotype has a count of ten or more. CDR3 DNA: TGTGCCAGCAATGATGGGGGCCAAGAGACCCAGTACTTC. Translating it yields CASNDGGQETQYF. This chain uses TRBV19 with TRBJ2-5; D possibly uses TRBD1 or TRBD2 (5 bases each). The germline gives CDR1 LNHDA, CDR2 SQIVND (reference sequence). The CDR3 runs 13 residues. Between the trimmed V and J ends, which lost 9 bases and 1 base, there was a span of 12 bases.